This T cell receptor beta chain was recorded in a study of blood T cell repertoires in COVID-19. The CDR3 consists of 14 residues. The germline gives CDR1 ENHRY, CDR2 SYGVKD. V dropped 4 bases and J dropped 3 bases, with 10 bases sitting between them. This clone was observed once. TCRdb's copy holds only in-frame clones and misses some; the assay was immunoSEQ multiplex PCR. Of a few hundred thousand clones detected, about 86% appear once; the ten largest clones hold 4% to 5%. Participants were aged about 18 to 100 years from more than 20 US areas. Participants reported their clinical history, and cohort assignment relied on those reports.

This TCR derives from a woman aged 40 to 49 with acute COVID-19. The sequenced sample consisted of PBMCs or T cells enriched from blood (not recorded which). The V gene is TRBV10-3, the J gene TRBJ1-3; D perhaps matches TRBD1 (6 bases). Here the CDR3 DNA reads TGTGCCATCAGTGTCGAGACAGGTGGAAACACCATATATTTT. Translated, it gives CAISVETGGNTIYF.